A single sample gave rise to the 8 T cell receptor beta chains below, sequenced in a study of T cells in Graves' hyperthyroidism and ophthalmopathy. The investigators amplified TCR beta CDR3 regions from RNA transcripts. Using the HTBI primer set, a first-round RT-PCR was run on the TCR CDR3. TCRdb re-called the multiplex PCR reads through MiXCR, storing one row per CDR3 protein. The sample contains around 350,000 distinct CDR3 sequences, roughly 15% of which appear only once. The specimen sequenced was blood. The receptors were gathered from a woman in her sixties with Graves' ophthalmopathy.

This clonotype was counted many times. The CDR3 is CASTLVAGAQNEQFF. The DNA of the CDR3 is TGTGCCAGCACCCTCGTAGCGGGAGCCCAGAATGAGCAGTTCTTC. The chain has TRBV2 and TRBJ2-1, with 9 nucleotides matching TRBD2. Germline V lookup: CDR1 SNHLY, CDR2 FYNNEI. V shed 7 bases and J 7 bases; nucleotides not matched to a gene: 11. The CDR3 is made up of 15 amino acids.

The chain links TRBV10-1 to TRBJ2-7, with D maybe TRBD2 (5 bases). This CDR3 region has 16 residues. Germline assignment: CDR1 WNHNN and CDR2 SYGVQD (reference sequence). Trimming cost V 7 bases and J 5 bases, with 24 bases left between them. The CDR3 bases are TGCGCCAGCATCAACGGCACCGAGCGGATAATGCACGAGCAGTACTTC. It is translated as CASINGTERIMHEQYF.

This clonotype was counted only a few times. V gene TRBV28 combines with J gene TRBJ2-5, with D unresolved. Germline lookup yields CDR1 MDHEN and CDR2 SYDVKM. V was pared by 7 bases and J by 2 bases, with 14 bases between. This CDR3 is built from 14 residues. CDR3 sequence: CASTPRWPQETQYF. Written as DNA, the CDR3 is TGTGCCAGCACCCCCCGGTGGCCTCAAGAGACCCAGTACTTC.

This clonotype was recorded many times. The V call is TRBV10-3, the J call TRBJ2-2; D is uncertain. Trimming stripped 5 bases from V and 5 bases from J, with 6 bases between. Germline assignment: CDR1 ENHRY and CDR2 SYGVKD. The CDR3 spans 12 residues. For the CDR3, the DNA is TGTGCCATCAGTTCAGGAACCGGGGAGCTGTTTTTT. It codes for CAISSGTGELFF.

This clonotype was seen many times. The rearrangement uses TRBV11-2 and TRBJ2-7, with TRBD1 as a possible D gene (5 bases). The CDR3 spans 15 residues. V gave up 5 bases and J gave up 7 bases, with 21 bases separating them. Per the germline V gene, CDR1 is SGHAT and CDR2 is FQNNGV. The CDR3 is CASSKKTETYSEQYF. The CDR3 DNA follows: TGTGCCAGCAGCAAAAAGACAGAGACCTATTCGGAGCAGTACTTC.

The V call is TRBV11-2, the J call TRBJ1-2; D remains ambiguous. Germline values: CDR1 SGHAT, CDR2 FQNNGV. V was clipped by 1 base and J by 4 bases, with 7 bases between them. The CDR3 is made up of 13 amino acids. DNA of the CDR3: TGTGCCAGCAGCTTAGGGGGAAGCTATGGCTACACCTTC. This gives the protein CASSLGGSYGYTF.

At least ten counts were recorded for this clonotype. The V and J genes are TRBV20-1 and TRBJ2-7; 7 bases are a match to TRBD1. Germline V CDR1 and CDR2: DFQATT, SNEGSKA (reference sequence). V shed 5 bases and J 0 bases; nucleotides not matched to a gene: 4. This CDR3 is 13 amino acids long. This CDR3 is CSAPGQSSYEQYF. Here the CDR3 DNA reads TGCAGTGCTCCGGGACAGAGCTCCTACGAGCAGTACTTC.

Many counts were recorded for this clonotype. The rearrangement uses TRBV30 and TRBJ1-2, with a possible D match to TRBD1 (6 bases). The germline V gene encodes CDR1 GTSNPN and CDR2 SVGIG (reference sequence). V lost 3 bases to trimming and J lost 2 bases, with 10 bases between them. There are 13 residues in the CDR3. The DNA for the CDR3 is TGTGCCTGGAGCCCGGACAGAAACTATGGCTACACCTTC. This translates into CAWSPDRNYGYTF. Full variable domain (outside the CDR3, taken from reference TRBV30 and TRBJ1-2): SQTIHQWPATLVQPVGSPLSLECTVEGTSNPNLYWYRQAAGRGLQLLFYSVGIGQISSEVPQNLSASRPQDRQFILSSKKLLLSDSGFYLCAWSPDRNYGYTFGSGTRLTVV.